These T cell receptor beta chains were read from a single sample in a study of CD8+ T cells in alopecia areata. The table came from immunoSEQ multiplex PCR; TCRdb's copy has only in-frame clones and leaves some out. The sample consists of roughly 150,000 clones, 50% to 65% of them appearing once. The starting material was CD8+ T cells sorted from blood, obtained at week 4, from a patient treated with tofacitinib. The receptors come from a human donor with alopecia areata. Each CDR3 is given with its conserved first and last residue. A D gene is named only where the DNA matches it firmly. Only some rows state a clone size, as once, few, many or a class for expanded clones.

v_call,j_call,clone_size,d_call,cdr3_nt,cdr3_aa
TRBV14,TRBJ1-3,few,-,TGTGCCAGCAGGGCTCACTCTGGAAACACCATATATTTT,CASRAHSGNTIYF
TRBV29-1,TRBJ2-2,-,TRBD1,TGCAGCGTAGAAGGGACAGGCGCCACCGGGGAGCTGTTTTTT,CSVEGTGATGELFF
TRBV2,TRBJ2-5,once,-,TGTGCCAGCAGCGCCTACCCAGACAGGTCCCAAGAGACCCAGTACTTC,CASSAYPDRSQETQYF
TRBV11-2,TRBJ2-1,-,TRBD1,TGTGCCAGCAGCCAGGGGGCGACGTTCTTC,CASSQGATFF
TRBV5-6,TRBJ1-3,-,-,TGTGCCAGCAGCTCGGGACAAAAAAAAGCTGGAAACACCATATATTTT,CASSSGQKKAGNTIYF
TRBV29-1,TRBJ2-2,-,-,TGCAGCGTCTTAGGGCCCACCGGGGAGCTGTTTTTT,CSVLGPTGELFF
TRBV2,TRBJ1-5,-,-,TGTGCCAGCGGGGGCAGGTCCAACCAGCCCCAGCATTTT,CASGGRSNQPQHF
TRBV14,TRBJ1-2,-,-,TGTGCCAGCAGCCAAGATTGGAGGGATGATTATGGCTACACCTTC,CASSQDWRDDYGYTF
TRBV5-6,TRBJ2-7,few,TRBD1,TGTGCCAGCAGCTGGGACAGGGGGTACGAGCAGTACTTC,CASSWDRGYEQYF
TRBV29-1,TRBJ1-2,once,-,TGCAGCGTTGAAGGACAGGACTATGGCTACACCTTC,CSVEGQDYGYTF
TRBV5-1,TRBJ2-3,-,TRBD1,TGCGCCAGCAGCTCGGGACAGGGAACAGATACGCAGTATTTT,CASSSGQGTDTQYF
TRBV5-6,TRBJ2-5,few,-,TGTGCCAGCAGCTTGGTTGGTGGGCAGCAAGAGACCCAGTACTTC,CASSLVGGQQETQYF
TRBV29-1,TRBJ2-2,few,-,TGCAGCGTTGGAGGGACGCTCAACACCGGGGAGCTGTTTTTT,CSVGGTLNTGELFF
TRBV11-2,TRBJ2-7,-,-,TGTGCCAGCAGCGTAAGAGGCGGCTCCTACGAGCAGTACTTC,CASSVRGGSYEQYF
TRBV27,TRBJ1-1,-,-,TGTGCCAGCAGAGCCGGGCCCGGGGGAGGCACTGAAGCTTTCTTT,CASRAGPGGGTEAFF
TRBV27,TRBJ2-7,-,-,TGTGCCAGCAGTTTAGACGTCTCCTACGAGCAGTACTTC,CASSLDVSYEQYF
TRBV4-1,TRBJ1-2,-,TRBD1,TGCGCCAGCTACGGGATTATGGGACAGGGACCATATGGCTACACCTTC,CASYGIMGQGPYGYTF
TRBV30,TRBJ1-2,-,TRBD1,TGTGCCTGGAGCGCGACAGGGTTCTATGGCTACACCTTC,CAWSATGFYGYTF
TRBV9,TRBJ2-1,-,-,TGTGCCAGCAGCGCACGGGCGGGCGACTACAATGAGCAGTTCTTC,CASSARAGDYNEQFF
TRBV29-1,TRBJ1-4,-,TRBD1,TGCAGCGTTGACCCGGGACAGGGGAATGAAAAACTGTTTTTT,CSVDPGQGNEKLFF
TRBV2,TRBJ2-3,-,-,TGTGCCAGCAGCTTGGGACCGAGCACAGATACGCAGTATTTT,CASSLGPSTDTQYF
TRBV10-3,TRBJ2-1,-,-,TGTGCCATCAGTGAAGAAGCGGCAGGATACAATGAGCAGTTCTTC,CAISEEAAGYNEQFF
TRBV6-5,TRBJ1-1,few,-,TGTGCCAGCAGTCCCCGGGAGGGAATGAACACTGAAGCTTTCTTT,CASSPREGMNTEAFF
TRBV6-4,TRBJ2-1,few,-,TGTGCCAGCAGTGACTCCAGTGGGGCTGGGGATGAGCAGTTCTTC,CASSDSSGAGDEQFF
TRBV27,TRBJ2-6,-,-,TGTGCCAGCAGTTTAGAAGGGTCCGGGGCCAACGTCCTGACTTTC,CASSLEGSGANVLTF
TRBV13,TRBJ1-2,-,TRBD1,TGTGCCAGCAGCCTAGGAGCCGGGACAGGGGTTTATGGCTACACCTTC,CASSLGAGTGVYGYTF
TRBV4-3,TRBJ1-1,-,-,TGCGCCAGCAGCCAAGATTTGGGTGGCTGGCAGACTGAAGCTTTCTTT,CASSQDLGGWQTEAFF